This entry lists 3 T cell receptor beta chains sequenced from one sample in a study of T cells in Graves' hyperthyroidism and ophthalmopathy. RNA transcripts served as the template for amplifying TCR beta CDR3 regions. In the first-round RT-PCR of the TCR CDR3, the HTBI primer set was used. MiXCR, run by TCRdb on the multiplex PCR reads, gives a single entry per CDR3 protein. The table lists some 500,000 distinct CDR3 sequences, over 13% of them singletons. The specimen was blood. The receptors shown here come from a young woman with Graves' hyperthyroidism.

This chain joins TRBV5-1 and TRBJ1-4, with 7 bases matching TRBD1. Germline CDR1 is SGHRS and CDR2 is YFSETQ. This CDR3 contains 14 residues. J gave up 6 bases and V 2 bases, and 4 bases lay outside the gene matches. Here the CDR3 reads CASSLQGMDEKLFF. Written as DNA, the CDR3 is TGCGCCAGCAGCTTACAGGGGATGGATGAAAAACTGTTTTTT.

This clonotype occurred many times. This chain links TRBV7-3 with TRBJ2-5; D is ambiguous. CDR1 is SGHTA and CDR2 is FQGTGA in the germline V gene. The CDR3 has 14 amino acids. V was shortened by 2 bases and J by 5 bases, with 12 bases between the two germline ends. CDR3 sequence: CASSLSDPRETQYF. The CDR3, as DNA: TGTGCCAGCAGCTTATCCGACCCCCGGGAGACCCAGTACTTC.

This clonotype has just a few counts. Given a much more abundant clone one base away, this may be a read error. V and J are TRBV12-3 or TRBV12-4 and TRBJ2-7; D might be TRBD1 (5 bases). V shed 1 base and J shed 5 bases, with 15 bases lying between them. The CDR3 covers 15 residues. The CDR3 DNA reads TGTGCCAGCAGTTTAGAGAGGACAAATTACCACGAGCAGTACTTC. Residues: CASSLERTNYHEQYF.